The clone carrying this T cell receptor beta chain appeared a single time. What it binds is not known. The donors formed part of the approximately 130-subject validation cohort, distinct from the roughly 700-subject first cohort. TCRdb's table, derived via immunoSEQ multiplex PCR, lists solely in-frame clones and lacks some. The table records some 80,000 clones, around 96% of them present only once. The sample belongs to a study of cytomegalovirus exposure and HLA in healthy donors. Findings and caveats of the study: The TCR clusters that emerged in the first cohort tended, a later analysis found, to co-occur in the 120 or so validation repertoires. TCR sequences were mostly rare, though some public TCRs occurred in many donors.

This TCR came from a woman between 18 and 29 years old in good health and CMV-seronegative. Sequenced sample: PBMCs.

CDR3 in amino acids: CASSRDVARQETQYF. DNA of the CDR3: TGTGCCAGTAGTAGAGACGTAGCGAGACAAGAGACCCAGTACTTC. The V and J genes are TRBV19 and TRBJ2-5; possibly TRBD2 for D (5 bases). Germline CDR1 is LNHDA and CDR2 is SQIVND (reference sequence). This CDR3 comprises 15 residues. With 4 bases removed from V and 2 bases from J, the gap between germline ends came to 14 bases.